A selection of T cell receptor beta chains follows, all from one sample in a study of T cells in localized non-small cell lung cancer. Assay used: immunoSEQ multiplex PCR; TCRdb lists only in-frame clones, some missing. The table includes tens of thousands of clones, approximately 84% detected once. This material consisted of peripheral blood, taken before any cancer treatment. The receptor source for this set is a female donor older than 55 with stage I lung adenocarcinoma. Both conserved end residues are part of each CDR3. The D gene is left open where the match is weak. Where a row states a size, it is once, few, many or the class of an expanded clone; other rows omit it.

cdr3_nt: TGTGCCAGCTCACCTCGGCTGCACACAGATACGCAGTATTTT
cdr3_aa: CASSPRLHTDTQYF
v_call: TRBV18
d_call: NA
j_call: TRBJ2-3
clone_size: NA

cdr3_nt: TGTGCCAGCAGCTCCCTGGTAGCGGGAGTCCCCGATGAGCAGTTCTTC
cdr3_aa: CASSSLVAGVPDEQFF
v_call: TRBV7-9
d_call: TRBD2
j_call: TRBJ2-1
clone_size: NA

cdr3_nt: TGTGCCAGCAGTTTATCTAGGGGGGACAATGAGCAGTTCTTC
cdr3_aa: CASSLSRGDNEQFF
v_call: TRBV27
d_call: NA
j_call: TRBJ2-1
clone_size: NA

cdr3_nt: TGTGCCTGGAACTACGTGGGCACCGGGGAGCTGTTTTTT
cdr3_aa: CAWNYVGTGELFF
v_call: TRBV30
d_call: NA
j_call: TRBJ2-2
clone_size: NA

cdr3_nt: TGTGCCAGCAGGGACAGGGGGAATGGCTACACCTTC
cdr3_aa: CASRDRGNGYTF
v_call: TRBV27
d_call: TRBD1
j_call: TRBJ1-2
clone_size: NA

cdr3_nt: TGCAGCGTTGCGGACAGGGTCGGCGGCTACACCTTC
cdr3_aa: CSVADRVGGYTF
v_call: TRBV29-1
d_call: TRBD1
j_call: TRBJ1-2
clone_size: NA

cdr3_nt: TGTGCCTCCGGGGGTGACTATGGCTACACCTTC
cdr3_aa: CASGGDYGYTF
v_call: TRBV19
d_call: NA
j_call: TRBJ1-2
clone_size: NA

cdr3_nt: TGTGCCAGCAGCCTTCAGTGGGGGACCAACTACGAGCAGTACTTC
cdr3_aa: CASSLQWGTNYEQYF
v_call: TRBV7-2
d_call: NA
j_call: TRBJ2-7
clone_size: NA

cdr3_nt: TGTGCCACCAGCAGAGATTTCAGGGGCTCAGAGACCCAGTACTTC
cdr3_aa: CATSRDFRGSETQYF
v_call: TRBV15
d_call: NA
j_call: TRBJ2-5
clone_size: NA

cdr3_nt: TGTGCCACCAGCAGAGATAGTTATGGCTACACCTTC
cdr3_aa: CATSRDSYGYTF
v_call: TRBV15
d_call: NA
j_call: TRBJ1-2
clone_size: NA

cdr3_nt: TGTGCCAGCAGCTTGGCGGCTAGCGGGGGGTTCGAGCAGTACTTC
cdr3_aa: CASSLAASGGFEQYF
v_call: TRBV5-4
d_call: TRBD2
j_call: TRBJ2-7
clone_size: NA

cdr3_nt: TGTGCCAGTAGTACCCCGTTCGCAACTAACTATGGCTACACCTTC
cdr3_aa: CASSTPFATNYGYTF
v_call: TRBV19
d_call: NA
j_call: TRBJ1-2
clone_size: NA

cdr3_nt: TGTGCCAGCTCACTAACCCAGGAGAATTCACCCCTCCACTTT
cdr3_aa: CASSLTQENSPLHF
v_call: TRBV18
d_call: NA
j_call: TRBJ1-6
clone_size: NA

cdr3_nt: TGTGCCAGCAGTGACTCGTCCAGCGGTTCCCCCCATGAGCAGTTCTTC
cdr3_aa: CASSDSSSGSPHEQFF
v_call: TRBV6-4
d_call: NA
j_call: TRBJ2-1
clone_size: once

cdr3_nt: TGTGCCAGCAGCCGTGACGGCCAGCGGGGAACATACGAGCAGTACTTC
cdr3_aa: CASSRDGQRGTYEQYF
v_call: TRBV7-2
d_call: TRBD2
j_call: TRBJ2-7
clone_size: NA

cdr3_nt: TGCGCCAGCAGCCAAGGTGCGGGAGCCAAAGATACGCAGTATTTT
cdr3_aa: CASSQGAGAKDTQYF
v_call: TRBV4-1
d_call: TRBD2
j_call: TRBJ2-3
clone_size: once

cdr3_nt: TGTGCCAGCACAGTAACTACTGCCGAGCAGTACTTC
cdr3_aa: CASTVTTAEQYF
v_call: TRBV2
d_call: NA
j_call: TRBJ2-7
clone_size: NA

cdr3_nt: TGTGCCAGCAGCTTCGACCGAACGTATAGAGGCACTGAAGCTTTCTTT
cdr3_aa: CASSFDRTYRGTEAFF
v_call: TRBV5-4
d_call: NA
j_call: TRBJ1-1
clone_size: once

cdr3_nt: TGTGCCAGCAGCCAAAGACAGGACTACGAGCAGTACTTC
cdr3_aa: CASSQRQDYEQYF
v_call: TRBV5-8
d_call: NA
j_call: TRBJ2-7
clone_size: many

cdr3_nt: TGTGCCAGCAGCTTACGGCTAGCGGCCTACAATGAGCAGTTCTTC
cdr3_aa: CASSLRLAAYNEQFF
v_call: TRBV11-2
d_call: TRBD2
j_call: TRBJ2-1
clone_size: NA

cdr3_nt: TGTGCCAGCAGCCCACGGACAAGCCAAGAGACCCAGTACTTC
cdr3_aa: CASSPRTSQETQYF
v_call: TRBV9
d_call: NA
j_call: TRBJ2-5
clone_size: NA

cdr3_nt: TGTGCCAGCAGCGTTGACAGGGGTCCCGGGGAGCTGTTTTTT
cdr3_aa: CASSVDRGPGELFF
v_call: TRBV11-2
d_call: TRBD1
j_call: TRBJ2-2
clone_size: few

cdr3_nt: TGTGCCAGCAGTTGGGGATCATTGGAGACCCAGTACTTC
cdr3_aa: CASSWGSLETQYF
v_call: TRBV27
d_call: NA
j_call: TRBJ2-5
clone_size: NA

cdr3_nt: TGTGCCAGCCTCCGGACAGGGATGAACACTGAAGCTTTCTTT
cdr3_aa: CASLRTGMNTEAFF
v_call: TRBV19
d_call: TRBD1
j_call: TRBJ1-1
clone_size: NA

cdr3_nt: TGTGCCAGCAGCTCTCGGGACAGGGTATTGAGGGCCAATCAGCCCCAGCATTTT
cdr3_aa: CASSSRDRVLRANQPQHF
v_call: TRBV5-8
d_call: TRBD1
j_call: TRBJ1-5
clone_size: NA

cdr3_nt: TGCAGCGTATCTACAGGGGGGGGTACTGAAGCTTTCTTT
cdr3_aa: CSVSTGGGTEAFF
v_call: TRBV29-1
d_call: TRBD1
j_call: TRBJ1-1
clone_size: NA

cdr3_nt: TGTGCCAGCAGCAAGAGACAGGGGGTCCAAGAGACCCAGTACTTC
cdr3_aa: CASSKRQGVQETQYF
v_call: TRBV27
d_call: TRBD1
j_call: TRBJ2-5
clone_size: NA

cdr3_nt: TGCGCCAGCAGCGATCCGGGACAGGGTTATGAAAAACTGTTTTTT
cdr3_aa: CASSDPGQGYEKLFF
v_call: TRBV5-1
d_call: TRBD1
j_call: TRBJ1-4
clone_size: NA

cdr3_nt: TGTGCCAGCACTCAAACAGGCAGGTTCTATGGCTACACCTTC
cdr3_aa: CASTQTGRFYGYTF
v_call: TRBV25-1
d_call: NA
j_call: TRBJ1-2
clone_size: NA

cdr3_nt: TGCGCCAGCAGCTTATCGACAACTAATGAAAAACTGTTTTTT
cdr3_aa: CASSLSTTNEKLFF
v_call: TRBV5-1
d_call: NA
j_call: TRBJ1-4
clone_size: NA

cdr3_nt: TGTGCCAGCAGCGTAGTCGGGGGGGCTGGTGATACGCAGTATTTT
cdr3_aa: CASSVVGGAGDTQYF
v_call: TRBV9
d_call: TRBD2
j_call: TRBJ2-3
clone_size: once

cdr3_nt: TGCGCCAGCAGCCAAGACGCGCGGCACAATGAGCAGTTCTTC
cdr3_aa: CASSQDARHNEQFF
v_call: TRBV4-1
d_call: NA
j_call: TRBJ2-1
clone_size: NA

cdr3_nt: TGTGCCAGCAGCTCAGCAAGGGACCTCAGTTCTCCCTATGGCTACACCTTC
cdr3_aa: CASSSARDLSSPYGYTF
v_call: TRBV7-9
d_call: NA
j_call: TRBJ1-2
clone_size: NA

cdr3_nt: TGTGCCAGCAGCCGAATCTGGGACGGAATAAAGGTTACATCCTACGAGCAGTACTTC
cdr3_aa: CASSRIWDGIKVTSYEQYF
v_call: TRBV14
d_call: NA
j_call: TRBJ2-7
clone_size: NA

cdr3_nt: TGTGCCACCGGACAGGTCACAGATACGCAGTATTTT
cdr3_aa: CATGQVTDTQYF
v_call: TRBV2
d_call: TRBD1
j_call: TRBJ2-3
clone_size: NA

cdr3_nt: TGTGCCAGCAGCCCCAGACAGGGGCAGGTCTATGGCTACACCTTC
cdr3_aa: CASSPRQGQVYGYTF
v_call: TRBV14
d_call: TRBD1
j_call: TRBJ1-2
clone_size: NA

cdr3_nt: TGTGCCAGCAGCCTGACAGTCCTTGCAGATACGCAGTATTTT
cdr3_aa: CASSLTVLADTQYF
v_call: TRBV11-2
d_call: NA
j_call: TRBJ2-3
clone_size: NA